This record covers a single T cell receptor beta chain. This sample stems from a study of cytomegalovirus exposure and HLA in healthy donors. There are 13 residues in the CDR3. The V gene's germline CDR1 is SGHNT and CDR2 YENEEA. The ends were cut back, 5 bases at V and 2 bases at J, with 9 bases in the middle. A multiplex PCR was run with 60 Vbeta primers and 13 Jbeta primers. Sequenced by immunoSEQ multiplex PCR; TCRdb stores in-frame clones only, minus some. The sample lists 150,000 to 200,000 clones, just under 80% occurring once. The source is a woman aged 45-60 years in good health and CMV-seropositive. The chain uses TRBV11-3 and TRBJ1-1; D is ambiguous. Material for sequencing was PBMCs. As DNA, the CDR3 is TGTGCCAGCAGCGTGACAACTAACACTGAAGCTTTCTTT. Its protein product is CASSVTTNTEAFF.